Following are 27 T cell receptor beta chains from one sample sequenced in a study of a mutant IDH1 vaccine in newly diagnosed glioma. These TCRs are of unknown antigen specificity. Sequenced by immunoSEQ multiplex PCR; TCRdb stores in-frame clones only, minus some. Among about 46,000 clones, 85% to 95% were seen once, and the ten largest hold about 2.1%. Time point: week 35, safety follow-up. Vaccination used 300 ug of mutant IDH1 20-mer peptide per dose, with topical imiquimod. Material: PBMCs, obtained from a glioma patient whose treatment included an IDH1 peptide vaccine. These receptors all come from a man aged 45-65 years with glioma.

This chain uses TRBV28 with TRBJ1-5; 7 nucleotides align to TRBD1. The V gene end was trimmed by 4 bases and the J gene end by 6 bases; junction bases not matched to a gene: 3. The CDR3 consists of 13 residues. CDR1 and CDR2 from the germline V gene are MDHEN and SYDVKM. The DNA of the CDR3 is TGTGCCAGCAGTTCGACAGGGTTTCAGCCCCAGCATTTT. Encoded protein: CASSSTGFQPQHF.

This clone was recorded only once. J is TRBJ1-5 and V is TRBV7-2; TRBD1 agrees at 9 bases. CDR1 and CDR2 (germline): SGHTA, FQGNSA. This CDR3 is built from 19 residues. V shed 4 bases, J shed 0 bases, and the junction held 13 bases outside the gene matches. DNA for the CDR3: TGTGCCAGCAGCTCCGCCGGACAGGGGCCACTTTATAGCAATCAGCCCCAGCATTTT. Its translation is CASSSAGQGPLYSNQPQHF.

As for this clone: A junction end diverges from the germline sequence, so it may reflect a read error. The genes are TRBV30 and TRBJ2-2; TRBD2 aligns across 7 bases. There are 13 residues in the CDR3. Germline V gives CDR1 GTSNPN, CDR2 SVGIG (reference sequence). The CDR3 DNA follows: TGTGCCTGGCGTGTAGGGAGGGCCGGGGAGCTGTTTTTT. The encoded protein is CAWRVGRAGELFF. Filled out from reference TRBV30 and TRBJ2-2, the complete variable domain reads SQTIHQWPATLVQPVGSPLSLECTVEGTSNPNLYWYRQAAGRGLQLLFYSVGIGQISSEVPQNLSASRPQDRQFILSSKKLLLSDSGFYLCAWRVGRAGELFFGEGSRLTVL.

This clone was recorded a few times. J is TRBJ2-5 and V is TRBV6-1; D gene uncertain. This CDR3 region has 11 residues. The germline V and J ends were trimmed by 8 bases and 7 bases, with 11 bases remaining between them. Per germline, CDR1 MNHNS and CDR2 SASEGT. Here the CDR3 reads CASGMGGTQYF. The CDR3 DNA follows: TGTGCCAGCGGTATGGGTGGGACCCAGTACTTC.

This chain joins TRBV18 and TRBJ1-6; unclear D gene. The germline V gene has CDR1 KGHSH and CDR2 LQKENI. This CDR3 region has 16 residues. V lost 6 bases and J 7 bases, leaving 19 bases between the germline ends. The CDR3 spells CASSPTGLGENSPLHF. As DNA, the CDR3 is TGTGCCAGCTCTCCAACGGGTCTTGGGGAGAATTCACCCCTCCACTTT.

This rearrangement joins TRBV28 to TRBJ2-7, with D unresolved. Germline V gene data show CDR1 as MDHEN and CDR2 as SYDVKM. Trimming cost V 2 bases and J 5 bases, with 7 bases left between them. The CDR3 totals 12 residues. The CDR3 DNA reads TGTGCCAGCAGTTTACTAAGAGACGAGCAGTACTTC. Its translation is CASSLLRDEQYF.

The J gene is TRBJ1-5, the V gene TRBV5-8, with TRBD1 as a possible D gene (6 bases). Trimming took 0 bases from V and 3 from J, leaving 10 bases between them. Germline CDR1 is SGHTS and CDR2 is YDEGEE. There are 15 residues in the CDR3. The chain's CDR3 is CASSLDGTINQPQHF. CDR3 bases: TGTGCCAGCAGCTTGGACGGGACAATCAATCAGCCCCAGCATTTT.

Here the CDR3 DNA reads TGTGCCAGCAGCCCATTCTACGAGCAGTACTTC. Protein: CASSPFYEQYF. The rearrangement joins TRBV28 to TRBJ2-7; D unresolved. V was trimmed by 6 bases and J by 3 bases, leaving 6 bases between them. This CDR3 has 11 amino acids. Per the germline V gene, CDR1 is MDHEN and CDR2 is SYDVKM.

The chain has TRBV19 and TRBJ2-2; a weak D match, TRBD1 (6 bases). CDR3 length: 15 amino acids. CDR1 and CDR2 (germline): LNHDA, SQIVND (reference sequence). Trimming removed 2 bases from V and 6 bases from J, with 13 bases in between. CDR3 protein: CASSIRPDRPGELFF. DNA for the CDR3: TGTGCCAGTAGTATAAGACCAGACAGGCCCGGGGAGCTGTTTTTT. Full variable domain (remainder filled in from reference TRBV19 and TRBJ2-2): DGGITQSPKYLFRKEGQNVTLSCEQNLNHDAMYWYRQDPGQGLRLIYYSQIVNDFQKGDIAEGYSVSREKKESFPLTVTSAQKNPTAFYLCASSIRPDRPGELFFGEGSRLTVL.

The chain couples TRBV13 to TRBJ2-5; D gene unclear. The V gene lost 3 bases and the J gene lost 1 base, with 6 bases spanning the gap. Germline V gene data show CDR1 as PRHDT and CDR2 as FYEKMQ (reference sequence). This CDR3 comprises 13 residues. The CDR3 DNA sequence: TGTGCCAGCAGCTTTCCCTCCCAAGAGACCCAGTACTTC. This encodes CASSFPSQETQYF. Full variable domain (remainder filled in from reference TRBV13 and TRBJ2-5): AAGVIQSPRHLIKEKRETATLKCYPIPRHDTVYWYQQGPGQDPQFLISFYEKMQSDKGSIPDRFSAQQFSDYHSELNMSSLELGDSALYFCASSFPSQETQYFGPGTRLLVL.

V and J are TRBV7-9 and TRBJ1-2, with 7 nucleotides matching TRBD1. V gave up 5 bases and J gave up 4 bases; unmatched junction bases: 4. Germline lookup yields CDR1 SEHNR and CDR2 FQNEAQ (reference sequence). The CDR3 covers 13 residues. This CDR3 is CASSPTGSYGYTF. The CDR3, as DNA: TGTGCCAGCAGCCCGACAGGGTCCTATGGCTACACCTTC.

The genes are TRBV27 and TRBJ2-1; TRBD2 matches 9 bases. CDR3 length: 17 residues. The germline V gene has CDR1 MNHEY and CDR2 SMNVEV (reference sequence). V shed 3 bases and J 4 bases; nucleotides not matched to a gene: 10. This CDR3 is CASSFTTGTSPYNEQFF. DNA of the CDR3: TGTGCCAGCAGTTTTACTACCGGGACTAGCCCATACAATGAGCAGTTCTTC.

CDR3 in DNA: TGTGCCAGCAGTTACGATGGGAACTATGGCTACACCTTC. Translation: CASSYDGNYGYTF. The rearrangement uses TRBV6-5 and TRBJ1-2; no reliable D call. With 2 bases removed from V and 2 bases from J, the gap between germline ends came to 6 bases. The CDR3 sequence is 13 residues long. Germline V gene data show CDR1 as MNHEY and CDR2 as SVGAGI.

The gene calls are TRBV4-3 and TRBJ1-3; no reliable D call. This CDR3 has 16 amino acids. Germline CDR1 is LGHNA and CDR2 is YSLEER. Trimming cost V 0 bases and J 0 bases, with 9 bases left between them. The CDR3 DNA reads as TGCGCCAGCAGCCAAGATAAAGGGAACTCTGGAAACACCATATATTTT. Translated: CASSQDKGNSGNTIYF.

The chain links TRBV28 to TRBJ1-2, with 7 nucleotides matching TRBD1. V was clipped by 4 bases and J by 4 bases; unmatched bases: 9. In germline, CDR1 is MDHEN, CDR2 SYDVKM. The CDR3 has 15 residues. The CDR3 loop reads CASSSTGDPTYGYTF. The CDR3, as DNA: TGTGCCAGCAGTTCAACAGGGGACCCTACCTATGGCTACACCTTC.

CDR3 region: CASKSAANYGYTF. CDR3 nucleotide sequence: TGTGCCAGCAAGTCGGCAGCCAACTATGGCTACACCTTC. The chain uses TRBV25-1 and TRBJ1-2; D is ambiguous. CDR1 MGHDK and CDR2 SYGVNS come from the germline V gene. CDR3 length: 13 residues. Trimming shortened V by 7 bases and J by 2 bases, and 11 bases separated the two germline ends.

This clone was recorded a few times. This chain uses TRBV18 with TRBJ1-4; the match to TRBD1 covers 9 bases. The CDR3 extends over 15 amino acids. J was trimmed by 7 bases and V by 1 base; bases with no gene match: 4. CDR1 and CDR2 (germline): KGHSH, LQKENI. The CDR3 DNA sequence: TGTGCCAGCTCACCACGTGGGACAGGGCGTGAAAAACTGTTTTTT. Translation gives CASSPRGTGREKLFF.

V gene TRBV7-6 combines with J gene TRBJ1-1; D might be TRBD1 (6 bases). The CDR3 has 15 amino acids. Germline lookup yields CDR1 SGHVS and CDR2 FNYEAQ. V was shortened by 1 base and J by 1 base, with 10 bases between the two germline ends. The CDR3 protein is CASSLDVGANTEAFF. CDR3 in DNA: TGTGCCAGCAGCTTAGATGTGGGGGCGAACACTGAAGCTTTCTTT.

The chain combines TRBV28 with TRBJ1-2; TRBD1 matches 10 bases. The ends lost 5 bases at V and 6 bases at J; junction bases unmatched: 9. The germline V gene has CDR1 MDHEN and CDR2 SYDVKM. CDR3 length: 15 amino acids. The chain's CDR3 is CASSSSTGGLDGYTF. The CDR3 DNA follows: TGTGCCAGCAGTAGCTCGACAGGGGGCCTGGATGGCTACACCTTC.

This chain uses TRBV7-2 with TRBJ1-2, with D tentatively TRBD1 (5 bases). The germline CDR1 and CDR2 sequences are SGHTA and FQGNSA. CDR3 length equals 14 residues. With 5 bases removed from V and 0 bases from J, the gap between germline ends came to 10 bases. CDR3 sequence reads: CASSLRGANYGYTF. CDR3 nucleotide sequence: TGTGCCAGCAGCCTGAGGGGTGCTAACTATGGCTACACCTTC.

CDR3 region: CASSLAPSYEQYF. Written as DNA, the CDR3 is TGTGCCAGCAGTTTGGCCCCATCCTACGAGCAGTACTTC. V is TRBV28 and J is TRBJ2-7, with D unclear. The CDR3 length is 13 residues. V lost 3 bases and J lost 1, with 7 bases in between. Germline CDR1 is MDHEN and CDR2 is SYDVKM.

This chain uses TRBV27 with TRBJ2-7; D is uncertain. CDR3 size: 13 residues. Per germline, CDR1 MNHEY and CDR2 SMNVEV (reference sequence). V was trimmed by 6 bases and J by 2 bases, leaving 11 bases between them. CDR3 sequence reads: CASSTQSTYEQYF. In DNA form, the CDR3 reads TGTGCCAGCAGCACACAGTCCACCTACGAGCAGTACTTC.

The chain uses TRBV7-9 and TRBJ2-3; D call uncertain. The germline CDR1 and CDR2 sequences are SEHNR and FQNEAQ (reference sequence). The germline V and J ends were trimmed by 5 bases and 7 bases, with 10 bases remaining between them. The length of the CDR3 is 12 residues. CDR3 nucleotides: TGTGCCAGCAGCCCCATTGAAAATACGCAGTATTTT. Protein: CASSPIENTQYF.

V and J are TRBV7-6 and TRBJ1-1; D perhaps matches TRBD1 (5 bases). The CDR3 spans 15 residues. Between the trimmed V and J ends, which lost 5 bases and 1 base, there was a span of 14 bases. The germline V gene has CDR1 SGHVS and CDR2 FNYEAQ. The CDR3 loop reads CASSPGGSGNTEAFF. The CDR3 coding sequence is TGTGCCAGCAGCCCTGGGGGAAGTGGGAACACTGAAGCTTTCTTT.

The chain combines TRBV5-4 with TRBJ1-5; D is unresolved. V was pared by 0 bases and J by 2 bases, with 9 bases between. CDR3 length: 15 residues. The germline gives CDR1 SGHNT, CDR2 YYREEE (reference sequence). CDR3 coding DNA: TGTGCCAGCAGCTTGGCGGGTTCGGGCAATCAGCCCCAGCATTTT. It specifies CASSLAGSGNQPQHF. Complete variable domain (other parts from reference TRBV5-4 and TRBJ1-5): ETGVTQSPTHLIKTRGQQVTLRCSSQSGHNTVSWYQQALGQGPQFIFQYYREEENGRGNFPPRFSGLQFPNYSSELNVNALELDDSALYLCASSLAGSGNQPQHFGDGTRLSIL.

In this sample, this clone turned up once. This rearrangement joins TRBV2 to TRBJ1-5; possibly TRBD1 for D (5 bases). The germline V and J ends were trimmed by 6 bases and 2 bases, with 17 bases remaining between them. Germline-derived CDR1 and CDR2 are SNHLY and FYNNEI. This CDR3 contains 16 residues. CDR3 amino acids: CASSLGGSAGNQPQHF. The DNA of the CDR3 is TGTGCCAGCAGCTTGGGGGGGAGTGCGGGCAATCAGCCCCAGCATTTT.

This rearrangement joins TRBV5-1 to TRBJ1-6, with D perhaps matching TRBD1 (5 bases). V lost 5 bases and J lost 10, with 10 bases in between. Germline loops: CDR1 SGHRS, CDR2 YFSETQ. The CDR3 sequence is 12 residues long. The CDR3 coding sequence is TGCGCCAGCAGACTGGGGGACTCACCCCTCCACTTT. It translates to CASRLGDSPLHF.